The 8 T cell receptor beta chains below all came from one sample that was sequenced in a study of early stage breast cancer tumors. Produced via immunoSEQ multiplex PCR; TCRdb's table is partial and in-frame only. Among tens of thousands of clones listed, about nine tenths were seen once. The sample taken for sequencing was blood. Receptors originate from a person aged 65 to 85 with breast cancer.

This chain links TRBV10-3 with TRBJ2-5; D gene uncertain. The CDR3 runs to 11 residues. The germline V gene encodes CDR1 ENHRY and CDR2 SYGVKD. This CDR3 is CEESGGETQYF. The CDR3 nucleotides read TGTGAGGAGTCGGGTGGAGAGACCCAGTACTTC.

V usage is TRBV5-1 and J usage is TRBJ1-1; TRBD1 aligns across 10 bases. Germline V lookup: CDR1 SGHRS, CDR2 YFSETQ. There are 15 residues in the CDR3. Trimming cost V 2 bases and J 6 bases; bases outside gene matches: 7. The CDR3 DNA reads as TGCGCCAGCAGCTTAATGACAGGGGGCTGGTCTGAAGCTTTCTTT. Residues: CASSLMTGGWSEAFF.

This chain uses TRBV27 with TRBJ2-1, with 11 nucleotides matching TRBD2. V shed 7 bases and J 14 bases; nucleotides not matched to a gene: 13. This CDR3 comprises 14 residues. CDR1 and CDR2 from the germline V gene are MNHEY and SMNVEV (reference sequence). CDR3 bases: TGTGCCAGCAACCCCATAGCGGGAGGGCCCGTTAAGTTCTTC. Its protein product is CASNPIAGGPVKFF.

This clone was detected only once. V is TRBV5-4 and J is TRBJ1-1, with D possibly being TRBD1 (5 bases). From germline, CDR1 is SGHNT and CDR2 YYREEE (reference sequence). CDR3 size: 18 residues. V was pared by 0 bases and J by 3 bases, with 21 bases between. Here the CDR3 DNA reads TGTGCCAGCAGCTTGGCCCCCGCGGGGGGTAGGAAGGACACTGAAGCTTTCTTT. Translating it yields CASSLAPAGGRKDTEAFF.

The V call is TRBV10-3, the J call TRBJ1-2, with 8 bases lining up with TRBD1. After removal of 6 bases from V and 4 bases from J, the junction contained 10 bases not matched to a gene. CDR1 and CDR2 from the germline V gene are ENHRY and SYGVKD. The CDR3 runs 15 residues. The DNA of the CDR3 is TGTGCCATCAGGAGACAGGGGCCCCTGGGCTATGGCTACACCTTC. It encodes CAIRRQGPLGYGYTF.

The chain carries TRBV5-4 and TRBJ2-7; 8 nucleotides line up with TRBD1. The CDR3 consists of 16 residues. Trimming removed 4 bases from V and 1 base from J; junction bases left unmatched: 10. Germline V gene data show CDR1 as SGHNT and CDR2 as YYREEE (reference sequence). CDR3 nucleotide sequence: TGTGCCAGCAGCCGAGGACAGGGAGTAAGATCCTACGAGCAGTACTTC. Translation: CASSRGQGVRSYEQYF.

This chain joins TRBV6-1 and TRBJ2-3; 11 bases line up with TRBD1. J was trimmed by 6 bases and V by 7 bases; bases with no gene match: 6. The germline CDR1 and CDR2 sequences are MNHNS and SASEGT. The CDR3 has 14 amino acids. The CDR3 nucleotides read TGTGCCAGCACCGGACAGGGGGCAGGTGATACGCAGTATTTT. It is translated as CASTGQGAGDTQYF.

This chain uses TRBV30 with TRBJ1-6; 8 bases match TRBD1. Germline V gene data show CDR1 as GTSNPN and CDR2 as SVGIG (reference sequence). The CDR3 extends over 13 amino acids. The CDR3, as DNA: TGTGCTCGAGAGACAGGGGCGAATTCACCCCTCCACTTT. This codes for CARETGANSPLHF.